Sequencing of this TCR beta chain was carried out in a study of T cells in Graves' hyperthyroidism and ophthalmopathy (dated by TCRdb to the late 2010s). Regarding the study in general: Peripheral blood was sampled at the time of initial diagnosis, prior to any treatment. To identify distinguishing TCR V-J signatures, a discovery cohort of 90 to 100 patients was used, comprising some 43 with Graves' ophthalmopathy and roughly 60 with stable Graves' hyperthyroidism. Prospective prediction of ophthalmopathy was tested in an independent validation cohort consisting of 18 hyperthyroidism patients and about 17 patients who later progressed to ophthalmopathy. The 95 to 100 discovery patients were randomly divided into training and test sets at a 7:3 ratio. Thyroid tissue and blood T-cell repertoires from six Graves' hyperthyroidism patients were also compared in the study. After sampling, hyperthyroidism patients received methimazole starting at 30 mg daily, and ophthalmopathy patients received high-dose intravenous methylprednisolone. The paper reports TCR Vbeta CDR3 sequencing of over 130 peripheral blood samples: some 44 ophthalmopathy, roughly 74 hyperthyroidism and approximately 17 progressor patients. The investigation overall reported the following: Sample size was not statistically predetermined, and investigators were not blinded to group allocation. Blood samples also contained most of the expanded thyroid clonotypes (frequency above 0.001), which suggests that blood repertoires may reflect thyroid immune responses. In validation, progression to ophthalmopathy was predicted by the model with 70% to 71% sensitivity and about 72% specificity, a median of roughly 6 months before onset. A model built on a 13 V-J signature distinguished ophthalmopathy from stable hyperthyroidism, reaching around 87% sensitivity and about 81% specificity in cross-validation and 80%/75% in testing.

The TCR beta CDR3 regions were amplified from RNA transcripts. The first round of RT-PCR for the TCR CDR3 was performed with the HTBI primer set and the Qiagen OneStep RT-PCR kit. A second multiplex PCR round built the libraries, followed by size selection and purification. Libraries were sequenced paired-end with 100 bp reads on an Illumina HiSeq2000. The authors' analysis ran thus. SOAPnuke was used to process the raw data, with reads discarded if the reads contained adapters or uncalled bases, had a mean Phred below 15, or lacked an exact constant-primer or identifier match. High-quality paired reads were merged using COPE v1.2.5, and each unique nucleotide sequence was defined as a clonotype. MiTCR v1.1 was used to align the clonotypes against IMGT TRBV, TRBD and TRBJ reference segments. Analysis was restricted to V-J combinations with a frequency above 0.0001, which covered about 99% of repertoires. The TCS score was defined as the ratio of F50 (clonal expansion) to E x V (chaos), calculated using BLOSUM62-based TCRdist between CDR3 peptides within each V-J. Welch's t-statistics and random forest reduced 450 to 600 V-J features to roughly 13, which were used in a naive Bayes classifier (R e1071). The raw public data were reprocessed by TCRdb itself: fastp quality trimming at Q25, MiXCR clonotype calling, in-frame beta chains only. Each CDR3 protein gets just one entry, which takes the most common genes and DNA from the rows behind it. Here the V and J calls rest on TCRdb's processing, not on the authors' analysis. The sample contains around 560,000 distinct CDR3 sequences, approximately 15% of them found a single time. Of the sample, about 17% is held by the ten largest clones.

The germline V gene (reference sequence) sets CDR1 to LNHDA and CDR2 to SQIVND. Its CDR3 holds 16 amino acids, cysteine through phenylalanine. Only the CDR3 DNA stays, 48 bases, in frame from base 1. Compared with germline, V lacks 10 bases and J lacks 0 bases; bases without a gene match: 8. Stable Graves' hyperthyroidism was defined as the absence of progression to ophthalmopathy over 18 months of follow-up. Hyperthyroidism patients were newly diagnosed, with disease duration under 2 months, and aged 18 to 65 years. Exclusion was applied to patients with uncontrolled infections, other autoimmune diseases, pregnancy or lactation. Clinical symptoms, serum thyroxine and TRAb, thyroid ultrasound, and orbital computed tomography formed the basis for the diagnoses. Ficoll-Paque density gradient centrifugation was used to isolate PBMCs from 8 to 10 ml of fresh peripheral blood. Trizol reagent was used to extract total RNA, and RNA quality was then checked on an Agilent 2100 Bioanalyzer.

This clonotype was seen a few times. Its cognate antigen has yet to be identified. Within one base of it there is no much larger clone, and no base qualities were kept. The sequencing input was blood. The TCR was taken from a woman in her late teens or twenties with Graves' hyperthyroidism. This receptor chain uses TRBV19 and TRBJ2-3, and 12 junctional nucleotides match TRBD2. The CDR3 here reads CATTSGGTISTDTQYF. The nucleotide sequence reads TGTGCCACCACTAGCGGGGGGACGATTAGCACAGATACGCAGTATTTT.